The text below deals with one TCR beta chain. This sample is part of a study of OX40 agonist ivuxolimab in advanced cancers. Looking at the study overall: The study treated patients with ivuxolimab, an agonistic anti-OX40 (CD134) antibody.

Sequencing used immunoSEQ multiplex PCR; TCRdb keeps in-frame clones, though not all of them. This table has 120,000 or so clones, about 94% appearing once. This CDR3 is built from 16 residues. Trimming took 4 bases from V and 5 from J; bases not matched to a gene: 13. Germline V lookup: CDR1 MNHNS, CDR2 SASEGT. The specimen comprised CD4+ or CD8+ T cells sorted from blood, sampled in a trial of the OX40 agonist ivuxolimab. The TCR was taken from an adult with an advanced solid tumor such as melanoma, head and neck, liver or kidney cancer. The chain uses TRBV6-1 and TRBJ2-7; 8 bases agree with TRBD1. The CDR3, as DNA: TGTGCCAGCAGTGTCTCCGGACAGGGAGCACCCCACGAGCAGTACTTC. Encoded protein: CASSVSGQGAPHEQYF.